The 12 T cell receptor beta chains below all came from one sample that was sequenced in a study of T cell changes during pregnancy in multiple sclerosis. Profiled with immunoSEQ multiplex PCR; TCRdb holds only in-frame clones, not every one. The sample lists around 69,000 clones, around 94% seen once, with roughly 1.2% in the top ten. Sequenced here: peripheral blood, sampled in the third trimester of pregnancy. The receptors were gathered from a female donor with multiple sclerosis, enrolled in a pregnancy study.

About this clone: The germline gene is not matched at one end of the junction; a read error may be the cause. J is TRBJ1-1 and V is TRBV10-3, with a possible D match to TRBD1 (6 bases). The CDR3 has 13 amino acids. CDR1 and CDR2 (germline): ENHRY, SYGVKD. This CDR3 is CAISELGGANPDF. The CDR3 DNA reads TGTGCCATCAGTGAGCTTGGGGGGGCCAACCCCGACTTT.

The J gene is TRBJ2-3, the V gene TRBV9; perhaps TRBD2 as D (5 bases). The CDR3 covers 18 residues. V lost 0 bases and J lost 2, with 19 bases in between. Germline V gives CDR1 SGDLS, CDR2 YYNGEE. The CDR3 DNA follows: TGTGCCAGCAGCGTAGTAACCCTGGGAGTTTCCCCCACAGATACGCAGTATTTT. This gives the protein CASSVVTLGVSPTDTQYF.

The J gene is TRBJ1-5, the V gene TRBV28; D uncertain. The CDR3 extends over 15 amino acids. Trimming left V 4 bases short and J 3 bases short, with 13 bases between. Per the germline V gene, CDR1 is MDHEN and CDR2 is SYDVKM. The CDR3 DNA sequence: TGTGCCAGCAGTTCTTCTCGTTCCCTCAATCAGCCCCAGCATTTT. It translates to CASSSSRSLNQPQHF.

The chain joins TRBV7-2 to TRBJ2-3; the D is unclear. Germline loops: CDR1 SGHTA, CDR2 FQGNSA. The CDR3 sequence is 12 residues long. Trimming removed 4 bases from V and 3 bases from J, with 5 bases in between. The CDR3 protein is CASSSQTDTQYF. CDR3 coding DNA: TGTGCCAGCAGCTCACAAACAGATACGCAGTATTTT.

This rearrangement joins TRBV30 to TRBJ2-3; 8 bases agree with TRBD1. J gave up 3 bases and V 1 base, and 12 bases lay outside the gene matches. The V gene's germline CDR1 is GTSNPN and CDR2 SVGIG (reference sequence). This CDR3 has 17 amino acids. CDR3 in amino acids: CAWSGLNRTGITDTQYF. DNA of the CDR3: TGTGCCTGGAGTGGTCTTAACAGGACAGGGATTACAGATACGCAGTATTTT.

The rearrangement links TRBV27 to TRBJ2-7, with D possibly matching TRBD2 (6 bases). The V end was cut by 0 bases, the J end by 2 bases, with 17 bases between. The length of the CDR3 is 17 residues. Per germline, CDR1 MNHEY and CDR2 SMNVEV (reference sequence). The CDR3 DNA reads TGTGCCAGCAGTTTATCTCCAACGGGAGAAAGTGCCTACGAGCAGTACTTC. Its protein is CASSLSPTGESAYEQYF.

This chain uses TRBV10-3 with TRBJ2-3; 13 nucleotides align to TRBD2. The length of the CDR3 is 16 residues. The germline V gene has CDR1 ENHRY and CDR2 SYGVKD. The ends lost 4 bases at V and 3 bases at J; junction bases unmatched: 4. The chain's CDR3 is CAISVGTSGKTDTQYF. CDR3 DNA: TGTGCCATCAGTGTTGGGACTAGCGGGAAGACAGATACGCAGTATTTT.

The chain has TRBV6-1 and TRBJ2-7; the D gene is possibly TRBD1 (6 bases). Germline lookup yields CDR1 MNHNS and CDR2 SASEGT. V was clipped by 8 bases and J by 2 bases, with 13 bases between them. The CDR3 has 13 amino acids. The CDR3 loop is CASPGELTYEQYF. The CDR3 nucleotides are TGTGCCAGCCCAGGGGAGCTTACCTACGAGCAGTACTTC.

This clone has just a few counts. V gene TRBV4-2 combines with J gene TRBJ2-7, with 7 bases lining up with TRBD1. The V segment lost 1 base and the J segment 1 base; nucleotides outside the gene matches: 4. There are 15 residues in the CDR3. Germline values: CDR1 LGHNA, CDR2 YNFKEQ. As DNA, the CDR3 is TGTGCCAGCAGCCAAGGCCCGGGACAGTCCTACGAGCAGTACTTC. It encodes CASSQGPGQSYEQYF.

The chain uses TRBV10-1 and TRBJ2-7; 9 bases are a match to TRBD1. J lost 2 bases, V lost 3 bases, and 8 bases had no gene match. CDR1 is WNHNN and CDR2 is SYGVQD in the germline V gene (reference sequence). The CDR3 has 16 residues. The CDR3 bases are TGCGCCAGCAGTGACCCATCGGGACAGGGAGCCTACGAGCAGTACTTC. It codes for CASSDPSGQGAYEQYF.

The rearrangement links TRBV6-5 to TRBJ2-7; 7 bases fit TRBD1. The CDR3 extends over 12 amino acids. V was clipped by 2 bases and J by 6 bases; unmatched bases: 1. CDR1 and CDR2 from the germline V gene are MNHEY and SVGAGI. CDR3 amino acids: CASSYPGGEQYF. The CDR3 coding sequence is TGTGCCAGCAGTTACCCAGGGGGCGAGCAGTACTTC.

This clone has a handful of counts. This rearrangement joins TRBV10-2 to TRBJ1-5; no clear D gene. V gave up 8 bases and J gave up 5 bases, with 7 bases separating them. Germline CDR1 and CDR2: WSHSY and SAAADI. The CDR3 runs 11 residues. Here the CDR3 reads CASGGYQPQHF. The DNA of the CDR3 is TGCGCCAGCGGAGGCTATCAGCCCCAGCATTTT.